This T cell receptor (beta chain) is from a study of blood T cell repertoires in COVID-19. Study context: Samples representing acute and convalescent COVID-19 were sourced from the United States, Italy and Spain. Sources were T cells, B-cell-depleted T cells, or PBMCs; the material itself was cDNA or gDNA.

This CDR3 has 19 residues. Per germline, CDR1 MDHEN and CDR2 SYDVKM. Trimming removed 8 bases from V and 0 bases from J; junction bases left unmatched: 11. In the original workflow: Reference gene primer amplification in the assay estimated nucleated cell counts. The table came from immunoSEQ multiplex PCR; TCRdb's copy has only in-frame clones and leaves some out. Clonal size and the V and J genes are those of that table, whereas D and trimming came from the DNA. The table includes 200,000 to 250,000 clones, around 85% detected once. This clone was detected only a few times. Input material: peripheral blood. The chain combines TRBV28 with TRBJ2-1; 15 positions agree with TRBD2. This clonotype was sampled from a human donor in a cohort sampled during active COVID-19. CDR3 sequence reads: CASGPMGLAGGSSYNEQFF. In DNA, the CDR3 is TGTGCCAGCGGACCTATGGGACTAGCGGGAGGTAGCTCCTACAATGAGCAGTTCTTC.